Below, 9 T cell receptor beta chains from the same sample are listed, as sequenced in a study of blood T cell repertoires in COVID-19. Data came from immunoSEQ multiplex PCR; TCRdb stores just in-frame clones and leaves some out. Among under 65,000 clones listed, 89% were seen once. Sequencing was done on a sample of peripheral blood. The receptors originated from a human donor in a cohort sampled during active COVID-19.

This sequence joins TRBV11-2 and TRBJ2-5, with TRBD2 identical over 10 bases. Germline CDR1 SGHAT, CDR2 FQNNGV. With V trimmed by 3 bases and J by 5 bases, 9 bases remained unmatched. This CDR3 has 16 amino acids. The CDR3 nucleotides are TGTGCCAGCAGCTTGGGGACTAGCGAGTTTTTTGAGACCCAGTACTTC. Protein: CASSLGTSEFFETQYF.

This chain joins TRBV6-5 and TRBJ2-7, with a possible D match to TRBD1 (6 bases). The CDR3 length is 15 residues. V lost 6 bases and J 2 bases, leaving 17 bases between the germline ends. CDR1 and CDR2 from the germline V gene are MNHEY and SVGAGI. This chain's CDR3 is CASSPRGANTYEQYF. CDR3 in DNA: TGTGCCAGCAGCCCCAGGGGCGCAAATACCTACGAGCAGTACTTC.

This clone was seen once. As DNA, the CDR3 is TGTGCCAGCAGCCTTTCCGCCGCCTCGGGGGGGCTTAGGAATGAGCAGTTCTTC. Translating it yields CASSLSAASGGLRNEQFF. The chain recombines TRBV11-2 with TRBJ2-1, with 8 bases aligning to TRBD2. The CDR3 spans 18 residues. The ends lost 5 bases at V and 7 bases at J; junction bases unmatched: 19. Germline V gene lookup returns CDR1 SGHAT and CDR2 FQNNGV.

The rearrangement joins TRBV28 to TRBJ2-1; 7 nucleotides align to TRBD2. The CDR3 is 14 amino acids. CDR1 is MDHEN, CDR2 SYDVKM, per germline. J was trimmed by 4 bases and V by 5 bases; bases with no gene match: 5. The CDR3 DNA follows: TGTGCCAGCAGTCTTCGGGACTATTACAATGAGCAGTTCTTC. Amino acid sequence: CASSLRDYYNEQFF.

The V and J genes are TRBV25-1 and TRBJ1-6, with a weak D call TRBD1 (6 bases). The CDR3 length is 13 residues. V shed 4 bases and J shed 7 bases, with 8 bases lying between them. Germline CDR1 reads MGHDK; CDR2 reads SYGVNS. The CDR3, as DNA: TGTGCCAGCAGTGGACAGGAGAATTCACCCCTCCACTTT. Amino acid sequence: CASSGQENSPLHF.

The chain employs TRBV4-2 and TRBJ1-3; 9 nucleotides match TRBD1. CDR1 and CDR2 (germline): LGHNA, YNFKEQ. J was trimmed by 8 bases and V by 5 bases; bases with no gene match: 7. This CDR3 region has 14 residues. Here the CDR3 reads CASSRATGGDTIYF. The CDR3 DNA follows: TGTGCCAGCAGCAGAGCAACAGGGGGCGACACCATATATTTT.

The chain uses TRBV6-4 and TRBJ2-3, with 11 bases that match TRBD1. V shed 4 bases and J 6 bases; nucleotides not matched to a gene: 9. The germline gives CDR1 MRHNA, CDR2 SNTAGT. The CDR3 covers 16 residues. Written as DNA, the CDR3 is TGTGCCAGCAGTGCCTGGACAGGGGGCTCGTCGGATACGCAGTATTTT. This translates into CASSAWTGGSSDTQYF.

The V call is TRBV15, the J call TRBJ2-5, with D possibly being TRBD1 (6 bases). The CDR3 extends over 15 amino acids. Germline values: CDR1 LNHNV, CDR2 YYDKDF (reference sequence). Trimming shortened V by 1 base and J by 5 bases, and 14 bases separated the two germline ends. CDR3 DNA sequence: TGTGCCACCAGCAGAGTGGGGCCTGACAGGGAGACCCAGTACTTC. Amino acids: CATSRVGPDRETQYF. The variable domain in full, with the rest retrieved from reference TRBV15 and TRBJ2-5, is DAMVIQNPRYQVTQFGKPVTLSCSQTLNHNVMYWYQQKSSQAPKLLFHYYDKDFNNEADTPDNFQSRRPNTSFCFLDIRSPGLGDTAMYLCATSRVGPDRETQYFGPGTRLLVL.

The chain uses TRBV5-4 and TRBJ1-6; maybe TRBD1 (6 bases). CDR3 size: 16 residues. V shed 0 bases and J shed 4 bases, with 11 bases lying between them. CDR1 and CDR2 from the germline V gene are SGHNT and YYREEE (reference sequence). The CDR3 bases are TGTGCCAGCAGCTTGGAGGGGGGGCTATATAATTCACCCCTCCACTTT. Protein sequence: CASSLEGGLYNSPLHF.